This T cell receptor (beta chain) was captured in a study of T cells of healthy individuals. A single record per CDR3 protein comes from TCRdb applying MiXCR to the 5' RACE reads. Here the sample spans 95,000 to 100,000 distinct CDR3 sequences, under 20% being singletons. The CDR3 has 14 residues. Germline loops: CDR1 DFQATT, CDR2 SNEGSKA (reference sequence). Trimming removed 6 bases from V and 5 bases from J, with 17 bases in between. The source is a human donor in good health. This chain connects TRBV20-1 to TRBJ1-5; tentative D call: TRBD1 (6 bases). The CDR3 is CSASGTPGDQPQHF. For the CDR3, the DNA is TGCAGTGCCAGCGGGACACCGGGAGATCAGCCCCAGCATTTT.